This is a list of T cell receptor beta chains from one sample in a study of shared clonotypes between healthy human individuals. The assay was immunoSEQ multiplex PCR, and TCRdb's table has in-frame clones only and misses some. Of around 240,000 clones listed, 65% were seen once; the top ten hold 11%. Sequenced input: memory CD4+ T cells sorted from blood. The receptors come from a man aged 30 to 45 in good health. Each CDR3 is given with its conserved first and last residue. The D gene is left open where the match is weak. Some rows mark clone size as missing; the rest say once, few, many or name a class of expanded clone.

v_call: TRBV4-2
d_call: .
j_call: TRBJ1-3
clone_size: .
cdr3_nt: TGTGCCAGCAGCCGCAACCGTATGGGGGCGTCTGGAAACACCATATATTTT
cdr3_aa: CASSRNRMGASGNTIYF

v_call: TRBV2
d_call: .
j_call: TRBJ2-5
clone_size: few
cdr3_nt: TGTGCCAGCAGTTACGTAGAACAAGAGACCCAGTACTTC
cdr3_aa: CASSYVEQETQYF

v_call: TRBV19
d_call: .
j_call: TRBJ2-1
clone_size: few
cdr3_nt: TGTGCCAGTACCGCGGACGGCAATGAGCAGTTCTTC
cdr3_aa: CASTADGNEQFF

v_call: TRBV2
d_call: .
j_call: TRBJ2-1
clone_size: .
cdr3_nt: TGTGCCAGCAGTCAGACGCGGAGCTCCTACAATGAGCAGTTCTTC
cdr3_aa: CASSQTRSSYNEQFF

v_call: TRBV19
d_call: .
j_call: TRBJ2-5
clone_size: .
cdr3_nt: TGTGCCAGTAGTATAAGGGAGACCCAGTACTTC
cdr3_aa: CASSIRETQYF

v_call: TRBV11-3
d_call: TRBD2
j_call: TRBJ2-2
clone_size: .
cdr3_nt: TGTGCCAGCAGTCGGACGACTAGCGGGAGCCCCGGGGAGCTGTTTTTT
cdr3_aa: CASSRTTSGSPGELFF

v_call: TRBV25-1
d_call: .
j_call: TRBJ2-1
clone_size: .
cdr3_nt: TGTGCCAGCAGTGAATTATGGGGCAATGAGCAGTTCTTC
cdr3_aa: CASSELWGNEQFF

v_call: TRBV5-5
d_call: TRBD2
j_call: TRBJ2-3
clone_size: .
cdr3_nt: TGTGCCAGCAGCTCAGGACTAGCGGGAGAGGGGGATACGCAGTATTTT
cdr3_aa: CASSSGLAGEGDTQYF

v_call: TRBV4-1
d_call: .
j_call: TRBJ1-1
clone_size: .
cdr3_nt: TGCGCCAGCAGCCAAGACCCCCCCCGGGGCGGGGGACACACTGAAGCTTTCTTT
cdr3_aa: CASSQDPPRGGGHTEAFF

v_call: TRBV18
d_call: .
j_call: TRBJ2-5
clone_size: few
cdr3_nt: TGTGCCAGCTCACCACGGGATTTCCAAGAGACCCAGTACTTC
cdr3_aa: CASSPRDFQETQYF

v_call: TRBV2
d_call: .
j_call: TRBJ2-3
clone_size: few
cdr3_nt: TGTGCCAGCGCGGGGATCATTACAGATACGCAGTATTTT
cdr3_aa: CASAGIITDTQYF

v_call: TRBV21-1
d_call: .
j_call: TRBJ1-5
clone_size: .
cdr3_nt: TGTGCCAGCAGCGCCCAATTAGAGGGACCGAGAAGATATAGCAATCAGCCCCAGCATTTT
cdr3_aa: CASSAQLEGPRRYSNQPQHF

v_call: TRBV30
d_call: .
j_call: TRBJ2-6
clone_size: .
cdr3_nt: TGTGCCTGGGCAGGGGTTGGGGCCAACGTCCTGACTTTC
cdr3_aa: CAWAGVGANVLTF

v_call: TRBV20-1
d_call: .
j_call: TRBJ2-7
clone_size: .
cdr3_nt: TGCAGTGCTAGAGTTAGGTACGAGCAGTACTTC
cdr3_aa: CSARVRYEQYF

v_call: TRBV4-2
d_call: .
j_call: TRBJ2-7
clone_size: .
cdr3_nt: TGTGCCAGCAGCCCGACCGACGGGGTTTCTAACGAGCAGTACTTC
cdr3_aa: CASSPTDGVSNEQYF

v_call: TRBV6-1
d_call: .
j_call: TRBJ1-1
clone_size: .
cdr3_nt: TGTGCCAGCAGTCACCGGACGGTGAACACTGAAGCTTTCTTT
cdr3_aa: CASSHRTVNTEAFF

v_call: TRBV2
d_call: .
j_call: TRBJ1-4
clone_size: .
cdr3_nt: TGTGCCAGCAGTACCAGGGTGGGTGAAAAACTGTTTTTT
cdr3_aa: CASSTRVGEKLFF

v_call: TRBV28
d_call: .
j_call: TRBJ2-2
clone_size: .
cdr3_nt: TGTGCCATCTCAAGTCGGGGCCTGACCGGGGAGCTGTTTTTT
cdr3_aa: CAISSRGLTGELFF

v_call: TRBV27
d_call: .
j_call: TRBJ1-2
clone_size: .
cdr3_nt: TGTGCCAGCAGTCAGAAGACAGGCCGGACCTATGGCTACACCTTC
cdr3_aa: CASSQKTGRTYGYTF

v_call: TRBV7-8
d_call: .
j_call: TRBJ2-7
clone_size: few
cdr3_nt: TGTGCCAGCAGCTTGGAAGGTCAACCGGTCGAGCAGTACTTC
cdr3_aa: CASSLEGQPVEQYF

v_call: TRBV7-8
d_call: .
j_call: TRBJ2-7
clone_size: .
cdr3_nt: TGTGCCAGCAGCTTAGTCTACGGTCAGGGGCTCGAGCAGTACTTC
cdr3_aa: CASSLVYGQGLEQYF

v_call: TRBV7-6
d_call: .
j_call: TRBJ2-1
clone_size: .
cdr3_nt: TGTGCCAGCAGCTTAGTTACTAGCACCGAGCAGTTCTTC
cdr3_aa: CASSLVTSTEQFF

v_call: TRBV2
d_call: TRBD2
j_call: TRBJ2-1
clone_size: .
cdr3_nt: TGTGCCAGCGAGAGGCAACTAGCGCCCCACAATGAGCAGTTCTTC
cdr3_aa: CASERQLAPHNEQFF

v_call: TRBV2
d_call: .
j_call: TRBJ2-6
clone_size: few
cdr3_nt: TGTGCCAGCAGTGGGAGGTTAGAGTCTGGGGCCAACGTCCTGACTTTC
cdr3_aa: CASSGRLESGANVLTF

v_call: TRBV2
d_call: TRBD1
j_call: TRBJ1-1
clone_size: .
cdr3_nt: TGTGCCAGCATTCGACAGGGGTCTATGAACACTGAAGCTTTCTTT
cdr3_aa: CASIRQGSMNTEAFF

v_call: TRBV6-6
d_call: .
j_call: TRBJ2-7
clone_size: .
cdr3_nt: TGTGCCAGCAGTTCCTTTGGCGAGCAGTACTTC
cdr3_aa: CASSSFGEQYF

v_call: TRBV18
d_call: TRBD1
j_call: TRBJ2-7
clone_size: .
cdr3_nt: TGTGCCAGCTCAGCTACAGGGGGACGAGGGGAGCAGTACTTC
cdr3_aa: CASSATGGRGEQYF

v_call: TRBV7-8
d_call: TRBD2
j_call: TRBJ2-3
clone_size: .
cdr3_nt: TGTGCCAGCAGTCGGACTAGTTCCTTAGCGGATACGCAGTATTTT
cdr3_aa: CASSRTSSLADTQYF

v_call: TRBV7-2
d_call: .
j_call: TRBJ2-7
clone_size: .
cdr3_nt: TGTGCCAGCAGCTTACCTCGGAACTTACTATTTAGGGGTAGCGAGCAGTACTTC
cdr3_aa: CASSLPRNLLFRGSEQYF

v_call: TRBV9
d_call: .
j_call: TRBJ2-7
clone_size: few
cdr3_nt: TGTGCCAGCAGCGTACAAGGGTCCTACGAGCAGTACTTC
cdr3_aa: CASSVQGSYEQYF

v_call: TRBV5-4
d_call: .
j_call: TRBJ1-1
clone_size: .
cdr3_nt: TGTGCCAGCAGCTTAGCGAGGGTGGGGGACACTGAAGCTTTCTTT
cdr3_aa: CASSLARVGDTEAFF

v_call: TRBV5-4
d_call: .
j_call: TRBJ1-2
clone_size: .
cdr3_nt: TGTGCCAGCAGCTTGGAAACAGGTGCTAACTATGGCTACACCTTC
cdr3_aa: CASSLETGANYGYTF

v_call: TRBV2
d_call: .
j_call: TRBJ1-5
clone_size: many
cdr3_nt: TGTGCCAGCAGTTTAAGCGGGGGTGAGGAGCCCCAGCATTTT
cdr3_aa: CASSLSGGEEPQHF

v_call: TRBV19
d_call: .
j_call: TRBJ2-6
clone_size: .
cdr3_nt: TGTGCCAGTAGTATAAAAGGGGCCCAAGGGGCCAACGTCCTGACTTTC
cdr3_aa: CASSIKGAQGANVLTF

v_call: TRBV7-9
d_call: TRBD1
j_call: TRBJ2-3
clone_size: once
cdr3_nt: TGTGCCAGCAGCTTGGTTCAGGGGGCCACAGATACGCAGTATTTT
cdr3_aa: CASSLVQGATDTQYF

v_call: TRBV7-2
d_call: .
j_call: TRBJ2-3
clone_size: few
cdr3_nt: TGTGCAACATCCCGGGACTCCGGGGCGAATACGCAGTATTTT
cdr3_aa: CATSRDSGANTQYF

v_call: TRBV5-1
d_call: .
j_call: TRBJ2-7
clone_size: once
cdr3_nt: TGCGCCAGCAGCTTGGATAGTGGGGAGTCCTACGAGCAGTACTTC
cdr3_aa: CASSLDSGESYEQYF

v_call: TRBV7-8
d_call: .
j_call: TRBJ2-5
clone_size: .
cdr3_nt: TGTGCCAGCAGCTTAGACGCATGGAACCAAGAGACCCAGTACTTC
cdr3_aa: CASSLDAWNQETQYF

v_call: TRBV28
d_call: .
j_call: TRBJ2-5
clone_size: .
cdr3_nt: TGTGCCAGCCTGTCGAGCCCAGAGGGCAGAGGGACCCAGTACTTC
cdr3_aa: CASLSSPEGRGTQYF

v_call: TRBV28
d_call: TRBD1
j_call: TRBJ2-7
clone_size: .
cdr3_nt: TGTGCCAGCAGTGGACAGGGATACGAGCAGTACTTC
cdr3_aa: CASSGQGYEQYF

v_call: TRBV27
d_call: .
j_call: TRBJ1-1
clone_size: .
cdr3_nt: TGTGCCAGCAGGGGCCGGCCGAACACTGAAGCTTTCTTT
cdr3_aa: CASRGRPNTEAFF

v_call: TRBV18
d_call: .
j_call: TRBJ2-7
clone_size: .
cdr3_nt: TGTGCCAGCTCACCATGGGGCCGGCCTATCGAGCAGTACTTC
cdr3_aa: CASSPWGRPIEQYF

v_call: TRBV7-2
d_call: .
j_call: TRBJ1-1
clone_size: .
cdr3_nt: TGTGCCAGCTCACCGTTGGGGACTGAAGCTTTCTTT
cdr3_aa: CASSPLGTEAFF

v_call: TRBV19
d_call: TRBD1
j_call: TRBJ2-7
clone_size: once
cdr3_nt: TGTGCCAGTAGACCCTGGGGACAGGGGGCTTACGAGCAGTACTTC
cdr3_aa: CASRPWGQGAYEQYF

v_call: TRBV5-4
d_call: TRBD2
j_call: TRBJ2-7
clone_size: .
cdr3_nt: TGTGCCAGCAGCTGGGGGGGTAGACTAGGGTCCTACGAGCAGTACTTC
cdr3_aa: CASSWGGRLGSYEQYF

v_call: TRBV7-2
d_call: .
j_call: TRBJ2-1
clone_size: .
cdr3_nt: TGTGCCAGCAGCTTATACTATGAGCAGTTCTTC
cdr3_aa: CASSLYYEQFF

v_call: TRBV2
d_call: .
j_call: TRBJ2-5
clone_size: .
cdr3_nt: TGTGCCAGCAGTGATGAGTCAGGACAAGAGACCCAGTACTTC
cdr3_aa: CASSDESGQETQYF

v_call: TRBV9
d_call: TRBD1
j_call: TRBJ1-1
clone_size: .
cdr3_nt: TGTGCCAGCAGCGTCGGACAGGGGACTGAAGCTTTCTTT
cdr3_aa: CASSVGQGTEAFF

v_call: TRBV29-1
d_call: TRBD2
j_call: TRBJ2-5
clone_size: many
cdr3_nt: TGCAGCGTTGGTAGCGGGAACCAAGAGACCCAGTACTTC
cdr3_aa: CSVGSGNQETQYF

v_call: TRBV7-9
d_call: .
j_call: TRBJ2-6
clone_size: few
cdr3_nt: TGTGCCATCCCAGGGCGGGGCTCTGGGGCCAACGTCCTGACTTTC
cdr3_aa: CAIPGRGSGANVLTF

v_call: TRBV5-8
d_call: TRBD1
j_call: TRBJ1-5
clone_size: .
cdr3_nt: TGTGCCAGCTGTGAGGGGACAGGGAGAAGACAGCCCCAGCATTTT
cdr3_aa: CASCEGTGRRQPQHF

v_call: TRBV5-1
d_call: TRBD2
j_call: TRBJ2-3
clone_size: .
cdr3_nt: TGCGCCAGCAGCTTAGAGGCGGGAGGGCCTGCGGTAGATACGCAGTATTTT
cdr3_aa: CASSLEAGGPAVDTQYF

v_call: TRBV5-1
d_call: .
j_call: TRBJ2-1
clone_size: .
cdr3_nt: TGCGCCAGCAGCTTGATAGGGGAAGGTGAGCAGTTCTTC
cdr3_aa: CASSLIGEGEQFF

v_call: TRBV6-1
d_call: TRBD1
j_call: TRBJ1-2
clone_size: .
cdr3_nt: TGTGCCAGCAGTGAACGGGACAGCCCTAACTATGGCTACACCTTC
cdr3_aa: CASSERDSPNYGYTF

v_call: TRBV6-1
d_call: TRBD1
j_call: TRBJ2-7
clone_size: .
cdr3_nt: TGTGCCACCCCTGGGACAGGGTTCTACGAGCAGTACTTC
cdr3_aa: CATPGTGFYEQYF

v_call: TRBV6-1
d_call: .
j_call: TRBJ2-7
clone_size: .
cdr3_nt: TGTGCCAGCAGTGTCAGCGGCACCTACGAGCAGTACTTC
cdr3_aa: CASSVSGTYEQYF

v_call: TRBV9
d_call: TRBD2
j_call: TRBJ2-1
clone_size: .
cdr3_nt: TGTGCCAGCAGCGTTCTAGCGGGAGGGCTCTACAATGAGCAGTTCTTC
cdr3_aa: CASSVLAGGLYNEQFF